The present T cell receptor (beta chain) was sequenced within a study of T-cell reconstitution after alpha-beta-depleted transplantation in children. During its preparation, the TCRbeta library received unique molecular identifiers. TCRdb re-analysed the PCR reads in MiXCR, keeping a single row per CDR3 protein. This sample yields 250,000 to 400,000 distinct CDR3 sequences, of which roughly 25% are seen a single time; 10% to 11% belongs to the top ten. This specimen consisted of PBMCs, mostly from graft donor cells, obtained 180 days after TCRalphabeta/CD19-depleted stem cell transplant. The TCR originated in a male patient under 18 who had a stem cell transplant for acute lymphoblastic leukemia, so the T cells may come from the graft donor.

The CDR3: CASRPGLDSYEQYF. CDR3 nucleotides: TGTGCCAGCAGACCGGGACTCGATTCCTACGAGCAGTACTTC. The chain has TRBV5-4 and TRBJ2-7; D possibly corresponds to TRBD2 (6 bases). V lost 5 bases and J lost 1, with 13 bases in between. This CDR3 spans 14 amino acids. CDR1 and CDR2 from the germline V gene are SGHNT and YYREEE (reference sequence). Full variable domain (remainder filled in from reference TRBV5-4 and TRBJ2-7): ETGVTQSPTHLIKTRGQQVTLRCSSQSGHNTVSWYQQALGQGPQFIFQYYREEENGRGNFPPRFSGLQFPNYSSELNVNALELDDSALYLCASRPGLDSYEQYFGPGTRLTVT.